This T cell receptor beta chain emerged from a study of T cells in Graves' hyperthyroidism and ophthalmopathy. Overall study results and limits: Model output signaled ophthalmopathy a median roughly six months ahead of onset. In the blood, most expanded thyroid clonotypes above 0.001 appeared as well.

Template material for amplifying TCR beta CDR3 regions consisted of RNA transcripts. Carried out on the TCR CDR3, a first-round RT-PCR used the HTBI primer set. TCRdb redid the calling of the multiplex PCR reads with MiXCR, one entry per CDR3 protein. The sample yields approximately 560,000 distinct CDR3 sequences, approximately 44% seen once. Germline values: CDR1 SGHRS, CDR2 YFSETQ. V lost 2 bases and J 3 bases, leaving 12 bases between the germline ends. There are 14 residues in the CDR3. About this clonotype itself: Antigen unknown.

When ophthalmopathy did not progress within 18 months, Graves' hyperthyroidism was considered stable. Hyperthyroidism had been newly diagnosed in patients aged 18 to 65, and its duration was under 2 months. The TCR sequence derives from a woman aged 18-29 years with Graves' hyperthyroidism. The gene calls are TRBV5-1 and TRBJ2-7; D possibly corresponds to TRBD1 (6 bases). Material for sequencing was peripheral blood or thyroid tissue (not recorded which). CDR3 sequence: CASSFQGLNYEQYF. The CDR3 coding sequence is TGCGCCAGCAGCTTTCAGGGGCTAAACTACGAGCAGTACTTC.